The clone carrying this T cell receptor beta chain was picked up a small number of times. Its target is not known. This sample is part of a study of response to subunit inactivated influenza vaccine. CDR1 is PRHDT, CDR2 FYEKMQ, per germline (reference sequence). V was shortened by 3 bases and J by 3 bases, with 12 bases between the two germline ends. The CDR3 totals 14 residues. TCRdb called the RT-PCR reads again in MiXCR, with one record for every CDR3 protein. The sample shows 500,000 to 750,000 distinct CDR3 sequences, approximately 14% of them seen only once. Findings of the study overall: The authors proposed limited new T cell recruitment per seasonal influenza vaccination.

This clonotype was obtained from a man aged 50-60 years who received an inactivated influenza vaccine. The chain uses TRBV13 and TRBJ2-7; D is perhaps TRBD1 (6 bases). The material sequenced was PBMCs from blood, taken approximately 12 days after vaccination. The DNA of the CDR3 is TGTGCCAGCAGCTTCCGAGCAGGGGTCTACGAGCAGTACTTC. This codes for CASSFRAGVYEQYF. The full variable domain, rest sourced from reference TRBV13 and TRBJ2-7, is AAGVIQSPRHLIKEKRETATLKCYPIPRHDTVYWYQQGPGQDPQFLISFYEKMQSDKGSIPDRFSAQQFSDYHSELNMSSLELGDSALYFCASSFRAGVYEQYFGPGTRLTVT.